The 25 T cell receptor beta chains below come from one sample, sequenced in a study of CD8 T cells in Susac syndrome. An input of roughly 0.5 to 1 ug of RNA was subjected to reverse transcription using random hexamers. One entry per CDR3 protein, called by TCRdb with MiXCR from the immunoSEQ multiplex PCR reads. The table records more than 200,000 distinct CDR3 sequences, about 93% of them present only once. The sequenced sample consisted of CD4+ T cells from PBMCs. The origin of the receptors is a human donor with multiple sclerosis.

This chain links TRBV6-5 with TRBJ2-3; 11 bases are shared with TRBD2. Germline CDR1 is MNHEY and CDR2 is SVGAGI. This CDR3 contains 19 residues. V gave up 2 bases and J gave up 0 bases; unmatched junction bases: 10. Here the CDR3 DNA reads TGTGCCAGCAGTTACCCGGGGACTAGCGGCGCTGGCAGCACAGATACGCAGTATTTT. Translation gives CASSYPGTSGAGSTDTQYF.

The J gene is TRBJ1-2, the V gene TRBV7-9; 10 nucleotides align to TRBD1. There are 13 residues in the CDR3. Germline CDR1 and CDR2: SEHNR and FQNEAQ (reference sequence). The ends lost 7 bases at V and 8 bases at J; junction bases unmatched: 7. The CDR3 is CASNPGTGDGYTF. The CDR3 DNA reads as TGTGCCAGCAATCCCGGGACAGGGGACGGCTACACCTTC.

V and J are TRBV12-3 or TRBV12-4 and TRBJ2-2, with TRBD2 matching 13 bases. V trimming: 1 base; J trimming: 5 bases; junction bases outside the gene matches: 1. This CDR3 region has 16 residues. CDR3 protein: CASSLGTSGGTGELFF. CDR3 nucleotide sequence: TGTGCCAGCAGTTTAGGGACTAGCGGGGGAACCGGGGAGCTGTTTTTT.

V is TRBV20-1 and J is TRBJ2-1, with TRBD2 matching over 7 bases. Germline CDR1 is DFQATT and CDR2 is SNEGSKA (reference sequence). The CDR3 spans 15 residues. The V gene end was trimmed by 0 bases and the J gene end by 4 bases; junction bases not matched to a gene: 6. As DNA, the CDR3 is TGCAGTGCTAGAGATGGGGGGGGAGGTTACAATGAGCAGTTCTTC. The encoded protein is CSARDGGGGYNEQFF.

This chain joins TRBV27 and TRBJ1-4; D unresolved. Per the germline V gene, CDR1 is MNHEY and CDR2 is SMNVEV (reference sequence). CDR3 size: 15 residues. The V gene lost 1 base and the J gene lost 8 bases, with 14 bases spanning the gap. This chain's CDR3 is CASSLFGGQEEKLFF. Here the CDR3 DNA reads TGTGCCAGCAGTTTATTTGGCGGCCAGGAGGAAAAACTGTTTTTT. The whole variable domain, filled in from reference TRBV27 and TRBJ1-4, reads EAQVTQNPRYLITVTGKKLTVTCSQNMNHEYMSWYRQDPGLGLRQIYYSMNVEVTDKGDVPEGYKVSRKEKRNFPLILESPSPNQTSLYFCASSLFGGQEEKLFFGSGTQLSVL.

The chain is built from TRBV5-4 and TRBJ2-3; 8 nucleotides match TRBD2. The CDR3 spans 16 residues. Germline V gives CDR1 SGHNT, CDR2 YYREEE (reference sequence). Trimming took 5 bases from V and 3 from J; bases not matched to a gene: 11. The DNA of the CDR3 is TGTGCCAGCAGGCGGGGCACTAGCGGTTTAACAGATACGCAGTATTTT. This sequence encodes CASRRGTSGLTDTQYF.

The chain couples TRBV29-1 to TRBJ2-3, with D maybe TRBD1 (6 bases). This CDR3 is 13 amino acids long. Germline-derived CDR1 and CDR2 are SQVTM and ANQGSEA. Trimming removed 7 bases at V and 2 bases at J, with 13 bases between. The CDR3 reads CSAETGYTDTQYF. The CDR3 DNA reads TGCAGCGCAGAGACAGGATACACAGATACGCAGTATTTT.

The J gene is TRBJ1-1, the V gene TRBV5-1; D is unresolved. This CDR3 spans 14 amino acids. Germline V gene lookup returns CDR1 SGHRS and CDR2 YFSETQ. The V gene lost 1 base and the J gene lost 7 bases, with 14 bases spanning the gap. The CDR3 bases are TGCGCCAGCAGCTTGATCGAAAAGGCAGTTGAAGCTTTCTTT. Amino acid sequence: CASSLIEKAVEAFF. Using reference TRBV5-1 and TRBJ1-1 for the parts outside the CDR3, the full variable domain is KAGVTQTPRYLIKTRGQQVTLSCSPISGHRSVSWYQQTPGQGLQFLFEYFSETQRNKGNFPGRFSGRQFSNSRSEMNVSTLELGDSALYLCASSLIEKAVEAFFGQGTRLTVV.

CDR3 sequence: CASSPEGRALDIQYF. The CDR3 bases are TGTGCCAGCAGCCCGGAGGGCAGGGCCTTGGACATTCAGTACTTC. The chain has TRBV11-3 and TRBJ2-4; D is possibly TRBD2 (6 bases). The CDR3 runs 15 residues. Trimming took off 5 bases at V and 8 bases at J, with 19 bases between the two ends. In germline, CDR1 is SGHNT, CDR2 YENEEA.

The chain recombines TRBV20-1 with TRBJ2-4; D is possibly TRBD1 (6 bases). Trimming took 2 bases from V and 0 from J, leaving 11 bases between them. The CDR3 runs to 15 residues. CDR1 DFQATT and CDR2 SNEGSKA come from the germline V gene (reference sequence). The CDR3 is CSARTQGLAKNIQYF. CDR3 bases: TGCAGTGCTAGAACACAGGGTTTAGCCAAAAACATTCAGTACTTC.

The rearrangement uses TRBV18 and TRBJ1-1, with D uncertain. V was cut by 1 base and J by 7 bases, with 16 bases left in between. CDR1 is KGHSH, CDR2 LQKENI, per germline. The CDR3 spans 15 residues. CDR3 region: CASSPRGGSPLEAFF. In DNA form, the CDR3 reads TGTGCCAGCTCACCACGAGGAGGGAGCCCACTTGAAGCTTTCTTT.

The genes are TRBV27 and TRBJ2-2, with D perhaps assigned TRBD1 or TRBD2 (5 bases each). CDR3 length: 14 residues. CDR1 is MNHEY and CDR2 is SMNVEV in the germline V gene (reference sequence). The V end lost 6 bases, the J end lost 2 bases, and 10 bases lay between the germline ends. The CDR3 nucleotides are TGTGCCAGCAGCCGCAGGGACAACACCGGGGAGCTGTTTTTT. This translates into CASSRRDNTGELFF.

The rearrangement uses TRBV7-3 and TRBJ2-5; unclear D gene. Between the trimmed V and J ends, which lost 1 base and 2 bases, there was a span of 8 bases. Germline CDR1 is SGHTA and CDR2 is FQGTGA. This CDR3 has 14 residues. CDR3 amino acids: CASSLMSGQETQYF. The DNA of the CDR3 is TGTGCCAGCAGCTTAATGTCCGGGCAAGAGACCCAGTACTTC.

The chain recombines TRBV6-1 with TRBJ2-7, with D perhaps matching TRBD1 or TRBD2 (6 bases each). This CDR3 is built from 14 residues. From germline, CDR1 is MNHNS and CDR2 SASEGT. The V gene lost 6 bases and the J gene lost 4 bases, with 16 bases spanning the gap. CDR3 sequence (DNA): TGTGCCAGCAGCGACGTAGGGGGGCCATACGAGCAGTACGTC. Translating it yields CASSDVGGPYEQYV.

The gene calls are TRBV5-1 and TRBJ2-7; TRBD1 aligns across 12 bases. Germline V gene lookup returns CDR1 SGHRS and CDR2 YFSETQ. CDR3 length equals 15 residues. Germline trimming cut 4 bases from V and 2 bases from J; bases unmatched to any gene: 4. CDR3 sequence reads: CASSVGQGAAYEQYV. The CDR3 nucleotides read TGCGCCAGCAGCGTGGGACAGGGGGCAGCCTACGAGCAGTACGTC.

The CDR3 bases are TGTGCCTGGAGTAACCCCCCAAAGGCAAATGAGCAGTTCTTC. Translating it yields CAWSNPPKANEQFF. The chain links TRBV30 to TRBJ2-1; D is undetermined. Germline CDR1 reads GTSNPN; CDR2 reads SVGIG (reference sequence). The CDR3 loop spans 14 amino acids. The V gene lost 2 bases and the J gene lost 7 bases, with 15 bases spanning the gap.

This chain joins TRBV12-3 or TRBV12-4 and TRBJ2-5, with a weak D call TRBD1 (6 bases). V lost 6 bases and J lost 5, with 13 bases in between. This CDR3 is 13 amino acids long. CDR3 DNA: TGTGCCAGCAGCTCTGGGGGCGCGGAGACCCAGTACTTC. Protein: CASSSGGAETQYF.

CDR3 coding DNA: TGTGCCAGCAGTGAAATAGCTTACCCCGGGGAGCTGTTTTTT. Encoded protein: CASSEIAYPGELFF. V gene TRBV2 combines with J gene TRBJ2-2, with D uncertain. CDR1 SNHLY and CDR2 FYNNEI come from the germline V gene. V shed 2 bases and J shed 6 bases, with 10 bases lying between them. The CDR3 has 14 residues.

This chain uses TRBV29-1 with TRBJ2-3, with 10 bases fitting TRBD1. The junction had 4 bases not matched to a gene; V was cut back by 1 base and J by 3 bases. The CDR3 covers 15 residues. From germline, CDR1 is SQVTM and CDR2 ANQGSEA. In DNA, the CDR3 is TGCAGCGTTGAAGGTGGGACAGGGGTTACAGATACGCAGTATTTT. Translating gives CSVEGGTGVTDTQYF.

This clonotype appeared a single time. The chain uses TRBV5-1 and TRBJ2-1; D is possibly TRBD1 or TRBD2 (5 bases each). The germline CDR1 and CDR2 sequences are SGHRS and YFSETQ. The CDR3 totals 14 residues. Deletions cut 4 bases from V and 5 bases from J, with 13 bases between. This CDR3 is CASSQGPRNNEQFF. In DNA, the CDR3 is TGCGCCAGCAGCCAGGGACCCCGAAACAATGAGCAGTTCTTC.

V usage is TRBV5-6 and J usage is TRBJ1-6; possibly TRBD1 for D (5 bases). The CDR3 sequence is 16 residues long. From germline, CDR1 is SGHDT and CDR2 YYEEEE. The V end lost 0 bases, the J end lost 2 bases, and 9 bases lay between the germline ends. The CDR3 reads CASSLGRAAYNSPLHF. CDR3 in DNA: TGTGCCAGCAGCTTGGGCAGGGCAGCCTATAATTCACCCCTCCACTTT.

The chain uses TRBV7-6 and TRBJ2-1, with 14 bases fitting TRBD2. CDR1 is SGHVS, CDR2 FNYEAQ, per germline. Unmatched junction bases numbered 12, after V lost 5 bases and J lost 6 bases. The CDR3 length is 18 residues. The DNA of the CDR3 is TGTGCCAGCAGCCGGACGACTAGCGGGGGGGGAATTGTCAATGAGCAGTTCTTC. This gives the protein CASSRTTSGGGIVNEQFF. Complete variable domain (other parts from reference TRBV7-6 and TRBJ2-1): GAGVSQSPRYKVTKRGQDVALRCDPISGHVSLYWYRQALGQGPEFLTYFNYEAQQDKSGLPNDRFSAERPEGSISTLTIQRTEQRDSAMYRCASSRTTSGGGIVNEQFFGPGTRLTVL.

This chain joins TRBV4-1 and TRBJ1-1; tentative D call: TRBD1 (5 bases). Trimming shortened V by 1 base and J by 0 bases, and 18 bases separated the two germline ends. CDR3 size: 18 residues. CDR1 MGHRA and CDR2 YSYEKL come from the germline V gene. The CDR3 loop is CASSQGNFRGRVNTEAFF. DNA for the CDR3: TGCGCCAGCAGCCAAGGAAATTTCCGGGGCAGGGTGAACACTGAAGCTTTCTTT.

The chain couples TRBV24-1 to TRBJ2-1; D unresolved. V was cut by 1 base and J by 0 bases, with 9 bases left in between. The CDR3 length is 16 residues. The germline V gene encodes CDR1 KGHDR and CDR2 SFDVKD. CDR3 coding DNA: TGTGCCACCAGTGATTTATCGGTAAGCTCCTACAATGAGCAGTTCTTC. Protein: CATSDLSVSSYNEQFF.

This chain uses TRBV6-1 with TRBJ2-7, with 7 bases that match TRBD1. V trimming: 5 bases; J trimming: 0 bases; junction bases outside the gene matches: 10. The CDR3 sequence is 16 residues long. Germline V CDR1 and CDR2: MNHNS, SASEGT. The CDR3 protein is CASSRETGALSYEQYF. The CDR3 coding sequence is TGTGCCAGCAGTCGCGAAACAGGGGCCCTCTCCTACGAGCAGTACTTC.